The clone carrying this T cell receptor (beta chain) has a handful of counts. Its specificity is not known. This entry belongs to a study of cytomegalovirus exposure and HLA in healthy donors. Germline V CDR1 and CDR2: GTSNPN, SVGIG (reference sequence). Trimming removed 0 bases from V and 8 bases from J, with 13 bases in between. CDR3 size: 13 residues. With 60 Vbeta and 13 Jbeta primers, the PCR was carried out. Here immunoSEQ multiplex PCR was the method, and the copy in TCRdb shows in-frame clones only, minus some. The sample consists of about 200,000 clones, about 76% of them appearing once. Study findings and constraints: Per a prior analysis, the majority of TCR beta V segments were productive roughly 90% or roughly 30% of the time.

The rearrangement joins TRBV30 to TRBJ1-2; unclear D gene. The specimen was PBMCs. The sequence was obtained from a male donor in good health and CMV-seropositive. The DNA for the CDR3 is TGTGCCTGGAGTGTTGCCGGGCGCGGGGGCTACACCTTC. It codes for CAWSVAGRGGYTF.